The 9 T cell receptor beta chains below all came from one sample that was sequenced in a study of blood T cell repertoires in COVID-19. TCRdb's table, derived via immunoSEQ multiplex PCR, lists solely in-frame clones and lacks some. The repertoire holds about 58,000 clones, with more than 70% as singletons. What was sequenced was peripheral blood. These receptors were obtained from a man aged 35 to 55 with active COVID-19.

The genes are TRBV7-9 and TRBJ2-1; 11 bases are a match to TRBD2. The ends lost 3 bases at V and 4 bases at J; junction bases unmatched: 2. The length of the CDR3 is 15 residues. In germline, CDR1 is SEHNR, CDR2 FQNEAQ (reference sequence). CDR3 sequence reads: CASSFTSGGYNEQFF. As DNA, the CDR3 is TGTGCCAGCAGCTTCACTAGCGGGGGTTACAATGAGCAGTTCTTC.

This chain uses TRBV6-2 or TRBV6-3 with TRBJ1-2; 7 nucleotides align to TRBD1. CDR1 is MNHEY, CDR2 SVGEGT, per germline. J was trimmed by 4 bases and V by 5 bases; bases with no gene match: 13. The CDR3 sequence is 16 residues long. The CDR3 nucleotides are TGTGCCAGCAGTCCACGACAGGGTGGTTCCCTCTATGGCTACACCTTC. As protein: CASSPRQGGSLYGYTF.

The V call is TRBV5-5, the J call TRBJ1-5; D unclear. Germline V lookup: CDR1 SGHKS, CDR2 YYEKEE (reference sequence). V was clipped by 0 bases and J by 1 base, with 8 bases between them. The CDR3 length is 15 residues. CDR3 sequence reads: CASSLGARSNQPQHF. As DNA, the CDR3 is TGTGCCAGCAGCTTGGGGGCCAGGAGCAATCAGCCCCAGCATTTT.

The chain joins TRBV18 to TRBJ1-4; D gene uncertain. CDR3 length equals 16 residues. Germline-derived CDR1 and CDR2 are KGHSH and LQKENI. V was trimmed by 1 base and J by 2 bases, leaving 11 bases between them. The CDR3 DNA sequence: TGTGCCAGCTCACCACAGCGAGGGTCTACTAATGAAAAACTGTTTTTT. Protein: CASSPQRGSTNEKLFF.

This chain joins TRBV28 and TRBJ1-5; 7 nucleotides agree with TRBD1. The CDR3 runs 19 residues. V shed 1 base and J 5 bases; nucleotides not matched to a gene: 17. Looked up from germline, CDR1 is MDHEN and CDR2 is SYDVKM. The CDR3 nucleotides are TGTGCCAGCAGTTTATCGCGGCGACAGGGAAGTGGAGCCTATCAGCCCCAGCATTTT. Protein product: CASSLSRRQGSGAYQPQHF.

The chain carries TRBV4-1 and TRBJ2-4; 11 nucleotides align to TRBD2. Germline loops: CDR1 MGHRA, CDR2 YSYEKL. V dropped 0 bases and J dropped 3; count of bases not matched to a gene: 7. The CDR3 runs to 18 residues. The CDR3 DNA follows: TGCGCCAGCAGCCAAGACTCGACTAGCGGGGTTTTCAAAAACATTCAGTACTTC. Translating gives CASSQDSTSGVFKNIQYF.

This clone was recorded once. The rearrangement links TRBV5-5 to TRBJ2-1; TRBD1 matches 9 bases. V shed 2 bases and J 4 bases; nucleotides not matched to a gene: 16. This CDR3 contains 19 residues. CDR1 and CDR2 (germline): SGHKS, YYEKEE (reference sequence). For the CDR3, the DNA is TGTGCCAGCAGCTTACCCAACCGACCGGGACAGGGCCCTTACAATGAGCAGTTCTTC. Its translation: CASSLPNRPGQGPYNEQFF.

The chain joins TRBV28 to TRBJ2-3; D is undetermined. The V and J ends lost 4 bases and 0 bases respectively, with 11 bases between them. The V gene's germline CDR1 is MDHEN and CDR2 SYDVKM. The CDR3 has 15 amino acids. CDR3 amino acids: CASSSPHGSTDTQYF. The CDR3 DNA reads TGTGCCAGCAGTTCCCCTCACGGGAGCACAGATACGCAGTATTTT. The full variable domain, in which reference TRBV28 and TRBJ2-3 provide the parts outside the CDR3, is DVKVTQSSRYLVKRTGEKVFLECVQDMDHENMFWYRQDPGLGLRLIYFSYDVKMKEKGDIPEGYSVSREKKERFSLILESASTNQTSMYLCASSSPHGSTDTQYFGPGTRLTVL.

The chain recombines TRBV19 with TRBJ2-5, with 9 bases lining up with TRBD1. Germline CDR1 LNHDA, CDR2 SQIVND (reference sequence). The CDR3 has 14 residues. The V segment lost 5 bases and the J segment 3 bases; nucleotides outside the gene matches: 4. CDR3 in amino acids: CASSRDRAKETQYF. The CDR3 DNA sequence: TGTGCCAGTAGTCGGGACAGGGCTAAAGAGACCCAGTACTTC.